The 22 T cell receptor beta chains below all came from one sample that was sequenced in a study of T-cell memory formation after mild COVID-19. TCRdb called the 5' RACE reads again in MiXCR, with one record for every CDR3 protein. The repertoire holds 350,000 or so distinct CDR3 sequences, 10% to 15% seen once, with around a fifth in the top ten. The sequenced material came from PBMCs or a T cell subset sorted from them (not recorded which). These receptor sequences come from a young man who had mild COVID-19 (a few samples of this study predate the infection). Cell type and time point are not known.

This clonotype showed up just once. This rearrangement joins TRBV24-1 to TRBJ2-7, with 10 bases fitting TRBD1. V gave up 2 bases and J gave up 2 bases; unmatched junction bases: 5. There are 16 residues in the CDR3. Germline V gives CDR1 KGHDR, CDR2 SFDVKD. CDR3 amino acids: CATSDSPGQGPYEQYF. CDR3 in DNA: TGTGCCACCAGTGATTCACCGGGACAGGGGCCCTACGAGCAGTACTTC.

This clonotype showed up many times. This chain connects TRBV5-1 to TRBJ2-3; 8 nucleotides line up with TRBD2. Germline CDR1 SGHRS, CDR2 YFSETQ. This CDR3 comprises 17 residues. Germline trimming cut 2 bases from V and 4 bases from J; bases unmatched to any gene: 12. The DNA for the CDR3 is TGCGCCAGCAGCTTTCTGCCCGGGACTAGTCTCCCAGATACGCAGTATTTT. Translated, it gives CASSFLPGTSLPDTQYF.

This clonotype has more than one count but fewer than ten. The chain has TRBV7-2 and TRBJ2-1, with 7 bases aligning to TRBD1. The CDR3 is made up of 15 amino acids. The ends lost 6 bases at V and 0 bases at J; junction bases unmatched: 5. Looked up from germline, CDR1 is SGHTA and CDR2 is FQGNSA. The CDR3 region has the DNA TGTGCCAGCAGGGCGGACAGGAGCTCCTACAATGAGCAGTTCTTC. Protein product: CASRADRSSYNEQFF.

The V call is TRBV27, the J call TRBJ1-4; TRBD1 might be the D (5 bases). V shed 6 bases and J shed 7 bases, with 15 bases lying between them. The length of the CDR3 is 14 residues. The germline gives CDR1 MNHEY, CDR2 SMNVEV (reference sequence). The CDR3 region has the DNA TGTGCCAGCAGCAGTGGGACCTCTGGTGAAAAACTGTTTTTT. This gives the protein CASSSGTSGEKLFF.

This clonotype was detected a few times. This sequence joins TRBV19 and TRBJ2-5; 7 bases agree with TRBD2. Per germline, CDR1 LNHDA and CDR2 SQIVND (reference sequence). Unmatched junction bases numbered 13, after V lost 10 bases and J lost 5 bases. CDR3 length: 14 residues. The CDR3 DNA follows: TGTGCCACCGCGCAGGCGGGGGATTGGGAGACCCAGTACTTC. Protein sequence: CATAQAGDWETQYF.

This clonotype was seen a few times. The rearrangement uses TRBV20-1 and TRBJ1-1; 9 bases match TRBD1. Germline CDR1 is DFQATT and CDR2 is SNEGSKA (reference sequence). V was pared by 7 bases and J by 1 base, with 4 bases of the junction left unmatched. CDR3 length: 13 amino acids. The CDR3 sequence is CSGRQGGNTEAFF. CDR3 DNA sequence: TGCAGTGGCAGACAGGGGGGGAACACTGAAGCTTTCTTT.

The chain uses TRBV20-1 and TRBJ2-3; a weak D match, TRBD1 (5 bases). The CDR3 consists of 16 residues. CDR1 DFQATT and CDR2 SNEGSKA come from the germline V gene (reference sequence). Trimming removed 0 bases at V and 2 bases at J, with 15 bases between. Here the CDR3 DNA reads TGCAGTGCTAGAGATTACGGCAGGGTCAACACAGATACGCAGTATTTT. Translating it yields CSARDYGRVNTDTQYF.

The CDR3 sequence is CASSLSRGWADTQYF. CDR3 DNA sequence: TGTGCCAGCAGCTTGAGCAGGGGGTGGGCAGATACGCAGTATTTT. The V and J genes are TRBV5-5 and TRBJ2-3; TRBD1 matches 7 bases. The CDR3 has 15 amino acids. The V gene end was trimmed by 1 base and the J gene end by 4 bases; junction bases not matched to a gene: 6. CDR1 is SGHKS, CDR2 YYEKEE, per germline (reference sequence).

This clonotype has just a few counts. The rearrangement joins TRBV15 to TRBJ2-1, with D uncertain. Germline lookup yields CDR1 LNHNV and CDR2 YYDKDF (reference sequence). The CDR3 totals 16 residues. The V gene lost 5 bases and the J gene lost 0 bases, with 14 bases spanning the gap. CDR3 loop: CATSGLSTASYNEQFF. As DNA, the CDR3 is TGTGCCACCAGCGGTTTGAGTACCGCCTCCTACAATGAGCAGTTCTTC.

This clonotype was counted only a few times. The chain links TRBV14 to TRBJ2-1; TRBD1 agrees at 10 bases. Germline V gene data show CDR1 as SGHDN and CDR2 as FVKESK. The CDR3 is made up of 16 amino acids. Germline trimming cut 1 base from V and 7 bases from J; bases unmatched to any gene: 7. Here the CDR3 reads CASSQVKGQGENEQFF. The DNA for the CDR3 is TGTGCCAGCAGCCAAGTAAAAGGACAGGGGGAAAATGAGCAGTTCTTC.

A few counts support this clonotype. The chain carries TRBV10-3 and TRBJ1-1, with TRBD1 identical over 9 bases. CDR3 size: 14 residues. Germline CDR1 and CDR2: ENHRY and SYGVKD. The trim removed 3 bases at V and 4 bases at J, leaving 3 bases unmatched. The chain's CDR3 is CAISEQGASTEAFF. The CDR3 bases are TGTGCCATCAGTGAACAGGGGGCGAGCACTGAAGCTTTCTTT.

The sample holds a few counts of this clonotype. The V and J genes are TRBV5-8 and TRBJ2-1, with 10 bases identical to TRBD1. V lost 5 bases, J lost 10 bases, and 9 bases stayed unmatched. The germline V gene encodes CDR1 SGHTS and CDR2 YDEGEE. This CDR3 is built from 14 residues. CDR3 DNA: TGTGCCAGCAGAAAGGGGACAGGGGCGGGAGAGCAGTTCTTC. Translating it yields CASRKGTGAGEQFF.

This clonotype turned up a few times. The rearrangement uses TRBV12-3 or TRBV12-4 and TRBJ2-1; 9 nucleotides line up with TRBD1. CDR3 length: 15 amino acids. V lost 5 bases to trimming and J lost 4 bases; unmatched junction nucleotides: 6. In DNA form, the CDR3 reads TGTGCCAGCAGTCGCCGGGACAGGGTGTACAATGAGCAGTTCTTC. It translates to CASSRRDRVYNEQFF.

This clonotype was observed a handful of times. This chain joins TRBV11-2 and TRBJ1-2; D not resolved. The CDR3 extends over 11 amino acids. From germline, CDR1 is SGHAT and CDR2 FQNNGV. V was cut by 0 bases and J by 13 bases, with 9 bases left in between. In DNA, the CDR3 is TGTGCCAGCAGCTTAGAGGGGAGAGTCACCTTC. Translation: CASSLEGRVTF.

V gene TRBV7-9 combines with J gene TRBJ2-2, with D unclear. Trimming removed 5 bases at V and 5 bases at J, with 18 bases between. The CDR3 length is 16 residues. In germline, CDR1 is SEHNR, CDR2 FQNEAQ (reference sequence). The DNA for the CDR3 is TGTGCCAGCAGCCAAACCCCTATTGGGCGGACCGGGGAGCTGTTTTTT. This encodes CASSQTPIGRTGELFF.

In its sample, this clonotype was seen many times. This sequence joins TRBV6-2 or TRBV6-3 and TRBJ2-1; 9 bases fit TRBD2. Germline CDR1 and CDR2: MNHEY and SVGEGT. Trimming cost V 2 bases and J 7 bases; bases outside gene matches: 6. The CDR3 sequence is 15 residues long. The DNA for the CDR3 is TGTGCCAGCAGTTACACCGGTAGCGGGGGTAATGAGCAGTTCTTC. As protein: CASSYTGSGGNEQFF.

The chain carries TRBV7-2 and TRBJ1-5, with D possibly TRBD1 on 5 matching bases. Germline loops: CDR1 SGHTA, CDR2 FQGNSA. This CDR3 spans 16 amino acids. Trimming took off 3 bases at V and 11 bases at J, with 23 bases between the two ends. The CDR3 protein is CASSFLTSGRSWAQHF. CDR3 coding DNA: TGTGCCAGCAGCTTCCTAACGTCAGGGCGATCGTGGGCCCAGCATTTT.

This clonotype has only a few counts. This chain's CDR3 is CASSPGIARETQYF. The DNA of the CDR3 is TGTGCCAGCAGCCCGGGTATAGCGCGTGAGACCCAGTACTTC. This chain uses TRBV7-3 with TRBJ2-5, with D tentatively TRBD2 (5 bases). V shed 5 bases and J shed 5 bases, with 15 bases lying between them. The germline V gene encodes CDR1 SGHTA and CDR2 FQGTGA. The CDR3 covers 14 residues.

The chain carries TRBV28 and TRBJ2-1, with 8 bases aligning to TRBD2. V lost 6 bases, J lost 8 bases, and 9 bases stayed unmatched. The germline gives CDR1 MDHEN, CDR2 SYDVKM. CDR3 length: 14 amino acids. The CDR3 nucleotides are TGTGCCAGCAGGAGGGGACTAGGAGACCATGAGCAGTTCTTC. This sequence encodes CASRRGLGDHEQFF.

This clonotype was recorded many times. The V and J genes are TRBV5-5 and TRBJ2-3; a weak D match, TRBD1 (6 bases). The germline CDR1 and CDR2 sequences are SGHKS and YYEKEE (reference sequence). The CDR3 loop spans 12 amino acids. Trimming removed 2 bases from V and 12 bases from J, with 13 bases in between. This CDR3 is CASSFVQGFQYF. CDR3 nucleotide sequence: TGTGCCAGCAGCTTTGTTCAGGGGTTTCAGTATTTT.

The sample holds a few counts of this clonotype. The CDR3 nucleotides read TGTGCCAGCAGCGCGAGGGACTCATTGACAGATACGCAGTATTTT. Encoded protein: CASSARDSLTDTQYF. V gene TRBV9 combines with J gene TRBJ2-3; D possibly corresponds to TRBD2 (6 bases). The length of the CDR3 is 15 residues. CDR1 and CDR2 from the germline V gene are SGDLS and YYNGEE. V was pared by 3 bases and J by 3 bases, with 14 bases between.

CDR3 amino acids: CASSWTSPGQTYEQYF. In DNA form, the CDR3 reads TGTGCCAGCAGTTGGACCAGCCCCGGACAGACCTACGAGCAGTACTTC. The V gene is TRBV12-3 or TRBV12-4, the J gene TRBJ2-7; tentative D call: TRBD1 (6 bases). CDR3 length equals 16 residues. The V end was cut by 4 bases, the J end by 2 bases, with 18 bases between.